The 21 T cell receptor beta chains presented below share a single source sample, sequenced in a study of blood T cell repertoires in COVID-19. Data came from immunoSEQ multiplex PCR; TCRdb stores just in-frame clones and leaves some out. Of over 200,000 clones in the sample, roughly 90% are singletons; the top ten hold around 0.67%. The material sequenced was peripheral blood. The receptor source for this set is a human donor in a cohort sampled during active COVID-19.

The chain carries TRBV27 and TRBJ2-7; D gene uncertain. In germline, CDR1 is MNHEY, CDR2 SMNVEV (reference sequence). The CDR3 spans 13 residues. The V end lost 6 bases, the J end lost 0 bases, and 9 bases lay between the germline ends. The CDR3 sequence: CASSLLISYEQYF. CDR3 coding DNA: TGTGCCAGCAGCTTACTTATCTCCTACGAGCAGTACTTC.

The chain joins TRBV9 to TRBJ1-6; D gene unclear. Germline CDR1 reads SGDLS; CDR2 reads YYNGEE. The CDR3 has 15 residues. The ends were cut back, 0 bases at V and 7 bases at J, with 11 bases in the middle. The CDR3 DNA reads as TGTGCCAGCAGCGTAGGGACTCTTGGGAATTCACCCCTCCACTTT. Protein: CASSVGTLGNSPLHF.

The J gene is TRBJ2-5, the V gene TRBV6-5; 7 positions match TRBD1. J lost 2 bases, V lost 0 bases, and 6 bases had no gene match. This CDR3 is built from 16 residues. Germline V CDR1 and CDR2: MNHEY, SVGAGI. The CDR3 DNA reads TGTGCCAGCAGTTACTCGGAAACAGGGGATCAAGAGACCCAGTACTTC. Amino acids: CASSYSETGDQETQYF.

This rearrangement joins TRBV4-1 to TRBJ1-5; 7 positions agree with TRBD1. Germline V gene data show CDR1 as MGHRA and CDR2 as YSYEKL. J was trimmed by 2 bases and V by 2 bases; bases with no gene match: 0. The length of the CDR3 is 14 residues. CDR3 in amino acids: CASSQQGGNQPQHF. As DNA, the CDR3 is TGCGCCAGCAGCCAACAGGGGGGCAATCAGCCCCAGCATTTT.

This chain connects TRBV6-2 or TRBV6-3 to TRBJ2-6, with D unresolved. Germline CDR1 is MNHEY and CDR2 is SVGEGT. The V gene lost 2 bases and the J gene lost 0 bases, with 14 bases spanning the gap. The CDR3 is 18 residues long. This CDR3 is CASSYTVFTSSGANVLTF. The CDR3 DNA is TGTGCCAGCAGTTACACAGTCTTTACGAGCTCTGGGGCCAACGTCCTGACTTTC.

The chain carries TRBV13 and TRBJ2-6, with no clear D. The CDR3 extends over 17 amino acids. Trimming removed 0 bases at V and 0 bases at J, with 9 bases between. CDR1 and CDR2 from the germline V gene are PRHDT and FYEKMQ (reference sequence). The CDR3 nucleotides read TGTGCCAGCAGCTTAGGAGCAGGTGGCTCTGGGGCCAACGTCCTGACTTTC. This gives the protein CASSLGAGGSGANVLTF.

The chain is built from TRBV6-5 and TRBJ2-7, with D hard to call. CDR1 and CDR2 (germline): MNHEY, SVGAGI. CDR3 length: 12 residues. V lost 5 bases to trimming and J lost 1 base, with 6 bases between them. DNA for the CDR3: TGTGCCAGCAGTCCTGAGTCCTACGAGCAGTACTTC. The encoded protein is CASSPESYEQYF.

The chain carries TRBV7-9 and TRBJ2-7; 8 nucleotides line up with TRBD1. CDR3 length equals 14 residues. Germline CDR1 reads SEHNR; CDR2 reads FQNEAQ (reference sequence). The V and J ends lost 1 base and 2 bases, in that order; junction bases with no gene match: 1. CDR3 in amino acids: CASSLETGAYEQYF. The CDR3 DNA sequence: TGTGCCAGCAGCTTAGAGACAGGGGCCTACGAGCAGTACTTC.

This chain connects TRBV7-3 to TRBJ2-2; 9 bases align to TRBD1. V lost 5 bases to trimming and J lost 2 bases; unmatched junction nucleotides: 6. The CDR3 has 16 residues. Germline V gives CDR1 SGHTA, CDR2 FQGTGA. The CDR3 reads CASSQRTGANTGELFF. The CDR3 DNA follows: TGTGCCAGCAGCCAGAGGACAGGGGCAAACACCGGGGAGCTGTTTTTT.

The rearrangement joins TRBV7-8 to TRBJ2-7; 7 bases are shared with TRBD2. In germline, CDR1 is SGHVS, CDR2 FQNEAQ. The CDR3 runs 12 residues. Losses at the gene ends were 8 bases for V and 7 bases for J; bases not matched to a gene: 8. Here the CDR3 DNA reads TGTGCCAGCTTCGGGGAGGGTGAGGAGCAGTACTTC. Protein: CASFGEGEEQYF.

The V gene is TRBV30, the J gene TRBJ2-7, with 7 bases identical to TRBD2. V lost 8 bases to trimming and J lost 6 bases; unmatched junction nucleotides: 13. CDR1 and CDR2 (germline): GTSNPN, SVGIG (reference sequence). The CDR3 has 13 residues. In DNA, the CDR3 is TGTGCCGGCCCAGCGGGGAGTAGAGGCGAGCAGTACTTC. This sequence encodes CAGPAGSRGEQYF.

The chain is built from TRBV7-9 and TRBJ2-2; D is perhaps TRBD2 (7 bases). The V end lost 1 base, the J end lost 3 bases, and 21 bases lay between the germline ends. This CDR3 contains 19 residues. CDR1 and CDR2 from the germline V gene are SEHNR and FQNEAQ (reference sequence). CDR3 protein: CASSLGLTGGPSDTGELFF. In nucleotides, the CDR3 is TGTGCCAGCAGCTTAGGACTGACGGGGGGCCCGTCCGACACCGGGGAGCTGTTTTTT.

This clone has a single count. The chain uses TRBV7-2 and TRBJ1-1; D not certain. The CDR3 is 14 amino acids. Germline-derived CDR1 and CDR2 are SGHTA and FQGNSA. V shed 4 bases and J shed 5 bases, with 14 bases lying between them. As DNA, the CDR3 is TGTGCCAGCAGCTCACACTTCGGAGGGACTGAAGCTTTCTTT. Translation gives CASSSHFGGTEAFF.

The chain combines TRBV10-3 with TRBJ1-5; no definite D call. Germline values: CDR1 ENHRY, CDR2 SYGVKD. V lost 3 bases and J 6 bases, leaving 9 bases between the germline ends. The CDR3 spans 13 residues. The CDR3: CAISDSVGQPQHF. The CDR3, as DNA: TGTGCCATCAGTGATAGCGTCGGTCAGCCCCAGCATTTT.

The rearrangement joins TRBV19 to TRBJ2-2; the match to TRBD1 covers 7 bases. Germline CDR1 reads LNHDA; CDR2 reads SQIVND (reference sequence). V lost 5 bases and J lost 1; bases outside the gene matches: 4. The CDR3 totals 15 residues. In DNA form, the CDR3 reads TGTGCCAGTAGTGGAGGACAGGAGAACACCGGGGAGCTGTTTTTT. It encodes CASSGGQENTGELFF. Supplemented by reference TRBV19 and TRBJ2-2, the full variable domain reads DGGITQSPKYLFRKEGQNVTLSCEQNLNHDAMYWYRQDPGQGLRLIYYSQIVNDFQKGDIAEGYSVSREKKESFPLTVTSAQKNPTAFYLCASSGGQENTGELFFGEGSRLTVL.

CDR3 sequence (DNA): TGTGCTAGTGCCACGACGGGGGGGTACAATGAGCAGTTCTTC. Its translation is CASATTGGYNEQFF. The V and J genes are TRBV12-5 and TRBJ2-1, with 8 bases that match TRBD2. Germline assignment: CDR1 LGHNT and CDR2 FRNRAP. With V trimmed by 7 bases and J by 4 bases, 6 bases remained unmatched. This CDR3 is 14 amino acids long.

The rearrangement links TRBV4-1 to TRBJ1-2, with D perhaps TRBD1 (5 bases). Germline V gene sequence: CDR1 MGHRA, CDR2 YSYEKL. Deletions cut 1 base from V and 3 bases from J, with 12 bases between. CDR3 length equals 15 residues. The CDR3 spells CASSQGEGADYGYTF. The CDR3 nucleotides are TGCGCCAGCAGCCAAGGTGAAGGGGCGGACTATGGCTACACCTTC.

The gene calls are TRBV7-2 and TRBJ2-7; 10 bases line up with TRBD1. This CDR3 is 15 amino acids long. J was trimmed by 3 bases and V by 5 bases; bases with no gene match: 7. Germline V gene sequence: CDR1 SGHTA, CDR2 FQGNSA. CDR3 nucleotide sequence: TGTGCCAGCAGCCATAGCGGGACAGGGGTCTACGAGCAGTACTTC. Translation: CASSHSGTGVYEQYF.

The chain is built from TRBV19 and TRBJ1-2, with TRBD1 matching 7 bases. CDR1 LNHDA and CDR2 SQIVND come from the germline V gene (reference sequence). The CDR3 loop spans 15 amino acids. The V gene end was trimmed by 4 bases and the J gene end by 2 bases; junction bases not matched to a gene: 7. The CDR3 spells CASSTDRVANYGYTF. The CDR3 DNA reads TGTGCCAGTAGTACCGACAGGGTCGCCAACTATGGCTACACCTTC.

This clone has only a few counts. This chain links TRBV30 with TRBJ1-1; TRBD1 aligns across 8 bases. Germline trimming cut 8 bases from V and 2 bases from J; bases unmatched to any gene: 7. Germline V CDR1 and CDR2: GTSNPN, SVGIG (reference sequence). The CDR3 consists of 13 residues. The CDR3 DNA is TGTGCCACAGTGACAGGGGATAACACTGAAGCTTTCTTT. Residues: CATVTGDNTEAFF.

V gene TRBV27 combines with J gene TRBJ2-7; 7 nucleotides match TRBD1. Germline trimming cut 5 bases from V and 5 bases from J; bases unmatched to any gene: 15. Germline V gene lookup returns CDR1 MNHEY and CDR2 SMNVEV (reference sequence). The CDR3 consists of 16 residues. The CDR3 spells CASSIPGTVNPNEQYF. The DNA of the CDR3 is TGTGCCAGCAGTATCCCCGGGACAGTGAACCCCAACGAGCAGTACTTC.